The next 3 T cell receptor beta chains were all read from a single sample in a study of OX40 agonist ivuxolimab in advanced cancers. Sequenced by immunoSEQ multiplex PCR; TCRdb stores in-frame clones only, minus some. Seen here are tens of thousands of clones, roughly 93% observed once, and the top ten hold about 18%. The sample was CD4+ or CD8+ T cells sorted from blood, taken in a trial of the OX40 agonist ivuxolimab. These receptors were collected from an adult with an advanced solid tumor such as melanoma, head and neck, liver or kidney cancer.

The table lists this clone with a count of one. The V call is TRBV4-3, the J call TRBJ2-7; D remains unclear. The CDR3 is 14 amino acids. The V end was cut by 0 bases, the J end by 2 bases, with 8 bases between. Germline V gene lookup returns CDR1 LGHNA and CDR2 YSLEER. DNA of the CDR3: TGCGCCAGCAGCCAAGAAGACGGACCCTACGAGCAGTACTTC. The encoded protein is CASSQEDGPYEQYF.

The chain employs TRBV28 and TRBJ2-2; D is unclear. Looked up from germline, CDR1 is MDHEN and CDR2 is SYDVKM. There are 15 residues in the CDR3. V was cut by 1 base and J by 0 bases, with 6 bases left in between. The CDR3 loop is CASSLSLPNTGELFF. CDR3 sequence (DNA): TGTGCCAGCAGTTTATCTCTTCCGAACACCGGGGAGCTGTTTTTT.

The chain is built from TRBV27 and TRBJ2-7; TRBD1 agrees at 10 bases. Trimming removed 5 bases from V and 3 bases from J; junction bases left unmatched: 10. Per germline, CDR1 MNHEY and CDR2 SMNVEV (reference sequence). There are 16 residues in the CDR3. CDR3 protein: CASSPPRTGGSYEQYF. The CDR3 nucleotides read TGTGCCAGCAGTCCGCCGAGGACAGGGGGTAGCTACGAGCAGTACTTC.